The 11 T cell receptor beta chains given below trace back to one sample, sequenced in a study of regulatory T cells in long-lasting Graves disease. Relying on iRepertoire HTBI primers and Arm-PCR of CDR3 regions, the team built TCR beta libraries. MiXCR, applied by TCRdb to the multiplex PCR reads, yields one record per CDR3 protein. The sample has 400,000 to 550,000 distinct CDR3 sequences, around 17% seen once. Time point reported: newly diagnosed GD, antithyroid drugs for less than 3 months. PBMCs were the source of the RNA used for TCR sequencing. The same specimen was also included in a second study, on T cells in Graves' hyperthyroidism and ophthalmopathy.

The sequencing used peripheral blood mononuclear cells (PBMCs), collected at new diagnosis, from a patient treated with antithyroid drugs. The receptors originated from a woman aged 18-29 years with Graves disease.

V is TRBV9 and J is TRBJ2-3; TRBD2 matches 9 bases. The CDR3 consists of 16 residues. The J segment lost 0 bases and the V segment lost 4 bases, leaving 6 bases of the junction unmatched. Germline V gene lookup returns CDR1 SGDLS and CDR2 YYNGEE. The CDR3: CASSIGTSSSTDTQYF. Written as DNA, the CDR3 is TGTGCCAGCAGCATTGGGACTAGCAGTAGCACAGATACGCAGTATTTT. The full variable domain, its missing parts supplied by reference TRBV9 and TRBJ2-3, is DSGVTQTPKHLITATGQRVTLRCSPRSGDLSVYWYQQSLDQGLQFLIQYYNGEERAKGNILERFSAQQFPDLHSELNLSSLELGDSALYFCASSIGTSSSTDTQYFGPGTRLTVL.

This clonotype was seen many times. Written as DNA, the CDR3 is TGTGCCAGCAGACAAGGGGGCGCCGGGGAAGAGACCCAGTACTTC. This codes for CASRQGGAGEETQYF. The V and J genes are TRBV28 and TRBJ2-5; 7 positions match TRBD1. CDR3 length: 15 amino acids. J gave up 3 bases and V 6 bases, and 10 bases lay outside the gene matches. Germline V gene lookup returns CDR1 MDHEN and CDR2 SYDVKM.

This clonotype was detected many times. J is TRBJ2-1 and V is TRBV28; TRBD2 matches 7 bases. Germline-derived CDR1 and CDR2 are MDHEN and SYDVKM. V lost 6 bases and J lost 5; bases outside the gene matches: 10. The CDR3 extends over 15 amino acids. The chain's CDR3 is CASSPLVAGNNEQFF. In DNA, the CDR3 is TGTGCCAGCAGCCCATTGGTAGCGGGTAACAATGAGCAGTTCTTC. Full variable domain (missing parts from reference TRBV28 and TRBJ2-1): DVKVTQSSRYLVKRTGEKVFLECVQDMDHENMFWYRQDPGLGLRLIYFSYDVKMKEKGDIPEGYSVSREKKERFSLILESASTNQTSMYLCASSPLVAGNNEQFFGPGTRLTVL.

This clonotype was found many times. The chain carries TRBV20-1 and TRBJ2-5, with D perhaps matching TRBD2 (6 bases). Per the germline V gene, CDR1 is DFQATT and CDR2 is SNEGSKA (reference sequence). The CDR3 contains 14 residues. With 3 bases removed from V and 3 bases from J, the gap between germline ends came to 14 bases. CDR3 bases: TGCAGTGCTAGCCCTACCGGAGGGGAAGAGACCCAGTACTTC. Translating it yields CSASPTGGEETQYF.

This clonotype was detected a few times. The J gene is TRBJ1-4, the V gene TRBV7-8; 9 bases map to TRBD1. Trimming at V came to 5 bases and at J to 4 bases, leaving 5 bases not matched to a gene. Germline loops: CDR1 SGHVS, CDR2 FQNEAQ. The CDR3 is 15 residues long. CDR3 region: CASSGRDRVNEKLFF. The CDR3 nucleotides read TGTGCCAGCAGCGGACGGGACAGGGTTAATGAAAAACTGTTTTTT.

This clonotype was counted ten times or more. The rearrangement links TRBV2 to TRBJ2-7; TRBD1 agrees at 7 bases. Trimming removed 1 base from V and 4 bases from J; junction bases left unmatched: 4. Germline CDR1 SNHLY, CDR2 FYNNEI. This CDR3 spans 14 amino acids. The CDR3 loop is CASSEDRGPYEQYF. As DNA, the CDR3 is TGTGCCAGCAGTGAAGACAGGGGTCCGTACGAGCAGTACTTC.

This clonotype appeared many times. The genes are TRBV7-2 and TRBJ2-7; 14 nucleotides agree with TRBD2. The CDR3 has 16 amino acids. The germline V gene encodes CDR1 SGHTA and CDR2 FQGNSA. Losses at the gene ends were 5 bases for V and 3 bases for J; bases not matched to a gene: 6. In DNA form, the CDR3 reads TGTGCCAGCAGCAGACTAGCGGGAGGGCAGAACTACGAGCAGTACTTC. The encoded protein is CASSRLAGGQNYEQYF.

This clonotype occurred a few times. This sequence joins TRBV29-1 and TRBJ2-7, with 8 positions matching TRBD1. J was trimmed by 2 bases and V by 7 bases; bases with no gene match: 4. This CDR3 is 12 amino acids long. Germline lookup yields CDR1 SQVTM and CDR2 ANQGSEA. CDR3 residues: CSAETGAYEQYF. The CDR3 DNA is TGCAGCGCTGAGACAGGGGCCTACGAGCAGTACTTC.

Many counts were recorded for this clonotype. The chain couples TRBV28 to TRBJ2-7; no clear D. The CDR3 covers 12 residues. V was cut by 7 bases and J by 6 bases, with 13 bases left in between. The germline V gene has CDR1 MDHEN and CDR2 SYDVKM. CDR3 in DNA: TGTGCCAGCAACAGAATGGAGAGCGAGCAGTACTTC. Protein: CASNRMESEQYF.

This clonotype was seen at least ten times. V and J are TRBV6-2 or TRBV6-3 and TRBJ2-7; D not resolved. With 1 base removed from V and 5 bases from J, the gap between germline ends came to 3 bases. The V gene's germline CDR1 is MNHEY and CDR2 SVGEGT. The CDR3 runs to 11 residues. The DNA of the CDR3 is TGTGCCAGCAGTTACTGGGACGAGCAGTACTTC. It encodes CASSYWDEQYF.

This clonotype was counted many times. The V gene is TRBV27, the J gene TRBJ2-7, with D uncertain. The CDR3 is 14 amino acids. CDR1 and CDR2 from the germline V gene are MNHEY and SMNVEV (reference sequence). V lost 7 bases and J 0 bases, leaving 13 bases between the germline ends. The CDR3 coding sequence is TGTGCCAGCACCGAAAAATCAGACTCCTACGAGCAGTACTTC. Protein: CASTEKSDSYEQYF.